One sample yielded the 28 T cell receptor beta chains listed below, sequenced in a study of immune characterization of retroperitoneal liposarcoma. TCRdb called the PCR reads again in MiXCR, with one record for every CDR3 protein. The sample includes roughly 20,000 distinct CDR3 sequences, approximately 37% of them seen just once. Sequencing was done on a sample of blood. The receptors were sampled from a male donor with retroperitoneal liposarcoma.

Judged by abundance, this clonotype is medium-sized. In DNA form, the CDR3 reads TGTGCCAGCAGCCAGAGAGCGGGAGTCGTGGGTCGGTTCTTC. Translating gives CASSQRAGVVGRFF. The chain is built from TRBV6-1 and TRBJ2-1; 8 bases match TRBD2. The CDR3 consists of 14 residues. The V segment lost 6 bases and the J segment 15 bases; nucleotides outside the gene matches: 16. The germline V gene has CDR1 MNHNS and CDR2 SASEGT.

This chain connects TRBV6-1 to TRBJ2-5; D perhaps matches TRBD2 (6 bases). V was clipped by 6 bases and J by 2 bases, with 16 bases between them. The CDR3 extends over 15 amino acids. Germline V gives CDR1 MNHNS, CDR2 SASEGT. The CDR3 here is CASSRGTSSQETQYF. CDR3 coding DNA: TGTGCCAGCAGCCGCGGGACTTCTTCACAAGAGACCCAGTACTTC.

This clonotype has just a few counts. The chain recombines TRBV6-1 with TRBJ1-5; 9 bases fit TRBD1. Germline assignment: CDR1 MNHNS and CDR2 SASEGT. The CDR3 is 14 residues long. Germline trimming cut 6 bases from V and 3 bases from J; bases unmatched to any gene: 3. The CDR3 region has the DNA TGTGCCAGCAGGGGACAGGGAATCAATCAGCCCCAGCATTTT. Amino acids: CASRGQGINQPQHF.

By proportion, this clonotype is medium-sized. The CDR3 DNA reads as TGTGCCAGCAGCCCCGGGAGCGGCCAAGAGACCCAGTACTTC. Translated: CASSPGSGQETQYF. V usage is TRBV12-3 or TRBV12-4 and J usage is TRBJ2-5; TRBD2 is a possible D gene (6 bases). V was shortened by 6 bases and J by 1 base, with 12 bases between the two germline ends. The CDR3 extends over 14 amino acids.

As to this clonotype: The germline gene is not matched at one end of the junction; a read error may be the cause. The rearrangement uses TRBV5-3 and TRBJ2-7; 12 nucleotides line up with TRBD2. TRBV5-3 is marked as an open reading frame, function uncertain. There are 16 residues in the CDR3. The CDR3: CARSTSTSGRSTSSTW. DNA for the CDR3: TGTGCCAGAAGCACCTCGACTAGCGGGAGAAGTACGAGCAGTACTTGG.

The V gene is TRBV12-3 or TRBV12-4, the J gene TRBJ2-6; D is unresolved. This CDR3 has 15 amino acids. The CDR3 sequence: CACSLWGTGANVLTF. Written as DNA, the CDR3 is TGTGCTTGCAGTTTATGGGGTACTGGGGCCAACGTCCTGACTTTC.

Details on this clonotype: A much larger clone lies a single base off, so this may be a read error. V usage is TRBV7-3 and J usage is TRBJ2-2; no definite D call. The length of the CDR3 is 16 residues. The V gene's germline CDR1 is SGHTA and CDR2 FQGTGA. CDR3 nucleotide sequence: TGTGCCAGCAGCTTAGCTCGATATTCGAACATCGGGGAGCTGTTTTTT. Translated: CASSLARYSNIGELFF.

This clonotype was seen at least ten times. The chain is built from TRBV6-1 and TRBJ2-5; the match to TRBD1 covers 7 bases. Trimming cost V 7 bases and J 3 bases; bases outside gene matches: 14. In germline, CDR1 is MNHNS, CDR2 SASEGT. This CDR3 has 16 residues. In nucleotides, the CDR3 is TGTGCCAGCACCCAACCCGAAGAGACAGGGAAAGAGACCCAGTACTTC. It translates to CASTQPEETGKETQYF.

A note on this clonotype: Because the CDR3's place on the DNA is in doubt, the DNA is left out and the CDR3 is given as listed by TCRdb. CDR3 amino acids: CASTLSGLETQYFGAGELFF. The chain uses TRBV12-3 or TRBV12-4 and TRBJ2-2; the tabulated D call, TRBD1, remains unverified against the DNA. The CDR3 is 20 residues long, ends included.

This clonotype was counted a few times. The rearrangement joins TRBV7-2 to TRBJ2-1, with D uncertain. V lost 6 bases and J 5 bases, leaving 5 bases between the germline ends. This CDR3 is built from 11 residues. The germline CDR1 and CDR2 sequences are SGHTA and FQGNSA. In DNA form, the CDR3 reads TGTGCCAGCAGTTGGGACAATGAGCAGTTCTTC. It encodes CASSWDNEQFF.

The chain carries TRBV6-1 and TRBJ1-1; TRBD1 agrees at 8 bases. The CDR3 has 15 amino acids. With 8 bases clipped from V and 6 bases from J, the junction kept 14 bases outside the gene matches. From germline, CDR1 is MNHNS and CDR2 SASEGT. The DNA of the CDR3 is TGTGCCAGCGAAGAAACCCGCGGCAGGGGGCCTGAAGCTTTCTTT. Residues: CASEETRGRGPEAFF.

The chain uses TRBV12-3 or TRBV12-4 and TRBJ2-5, with D unclear. With the DNA end fitting TRBJ2-1 better, the J assignment may be wrong. The CDR3 length is 13 residues. CDR3 coding DNA: TGTGCCAGCAGCTACAGCGAGGTAGAGACCCAGTTCTTC. Translated, it gives CASSYSEVETQFF.

This clonotype was counted a few times. The chain links TRBV6-1 to TRBJ1-5; tentative D call: TRBD1 (6 bases). This CDR3 is 14 amino acids long. The V gene's germline CDR1 is MNHNS and CDR2 SASEGT. The V gene lost 5 bases and the J gene lost 3 bases, with 11 bases spanning the gap. The CDR3 region is CASSPGTPNQPQHF. CDR3 coding DNA: TGTGCCAGCAGTCCCGGGACACCCAATCAGCCCCAGCATTTT.

This clonotype was counted between two and nine times. The chain is built from TRBV12-3 or TRBV12-4 and TRBJ2-7; tentative D call: TRBD1 (6 bases). The V end was cut by 5 bases, the J end by 4 bases, with 12 bases between. The CDR3 sequence is 13 residues long. This CDR3 reads CASSLKGGYEQYF. Here the CDR3 DNA reads TGTGCCAGCAGTCTTAAAGGGGGATACGAGCAGTACTTC.

About this clonotype: The junction does not match germline at one end; this may be a read error. The rearrangement uses TRBV6-6 and TRBJ2-2; no reliable D call. The length of the CDR3 is 14 residues. Germline-derived CDR1 and CDR2 are MNHNY and SVGAGI (reference sequence). The CDR3 DNA follows: TGTGTCAGCAGGCGTCAGACGAACACCGGGGAGCTGTTTTTT. This translates into CVSRRQTNTGELFF.

This clonotype was counted many times. V gene TRBV6-6 combines with J gene TRBJ2-2; D is undetermined. Germline V gene sequence: CDR1 MNHNY, CDR2 SVGAGI (reference sequence). This CDR3 is built from 14 residues. Trimming removed 2 bases at V and 0 bases at J, with 4 bases between. Here the CDR3 reads CASSYLANTGELFF. As DNA, the CDR3 is TGTGCCAGCAGTTACCTTGCGAACACCGGGGAGCTGTTTTTT.

This clonotype was detected many times. This chain uses TRBV6-5 with TRBJ2-4, with a tentative D call TRBD2 (6 bases). This CDR3 has 14 amino acids. Germline V gene data show CDR1 as MNHEY and CDR2 as SVGAGI. The V gene lost 2 bases and the J gene lost 3 bases, with 8 bases spanning the gap. The CDR3 DNA reads TGTGCCAGCAGTTACGGACTAAACAAAAACATTCAGTACTTC. This encodes CASSYGLNKNIQYF.

This clonotype showed up many times. The genes are TRBV11-3 and TRBJ2-3; D is unclear. The germline V and J ends were trimmed by 5 bases and 1 base, with 7 bases remaining between them. The CDR3 loop spans 13 amino acids. The germline V gene has CDR1 SGHNT and CDR2 YENEEA. DNA of the CDR3: TGTGCCAGCAGCCCGCACGGCACAGATACGCAGTATTTT. This gives the protein CASSPHGTDTQYF.

The CDR3 reads CASSQDSIPGGQSTNEKLFF. As DNA, the CDR3 is TGCGCCAGCAGCCAAGATTCGATTCCGGGGGGACAGTCAACTAATGAAAAACTGTTTTTT. The J gene is TRBJ1-4, the V gene TRBV4-3; 7 bases are a match to TRBD1. The J segment lost 0 bases and the V segment lost 0 bases, leaving 13 bases of the junction unmatched. The CDR3 spans 20 residues. Germline V lookup: CDR1 LGHNA, CDR2 YSLEER.

To note about this clonotype: One end of the junction does not line up with germline, which may come from a read error. The V gene is TRBV6-8, the J gene TRBJ1-5, with TRBD1 matching 8 bases. Germline V CDR1 and CDR2: MNHGY, SAAAGT. The CDR3 extends over 14 amino acids. CDR3 nucleotides: TGTGCCAGCAGTCCCTCAGGGGGCAATCAGCCCCAGCAATTT. As protein: CASSPSGGNQPQQF.

The CDR3 bases are TGTGCCAGCAGCCCCTACTGGGGGGAGGGGTACGAGCAGTACTTC. Translation gives CASSPYWGEGYEQYF. The chain carries TRBV7-9 and TRBJ2-7; 7 bases fit TRBD2. Germline V gene data show CDR1 as SEHNR and CDR2 as FQNEAQ (reference sequence). The CDR3 spans 15 residues. V shed 5 bases and J 4 bases; nucleotides not matched to a gene: 11.

A remark on this clonotype: A much larger clone lies a single base off, so this may be a read error. The chain uses TRBV6-1 and TRBJ1-1; D is uncertain. CDR3 length: 14 amino acids. Germline V gene lookup returns CDR1 MNHNS and CDR2 SASEGT. The CDR3 loop is CAISFHGSNTEAFF. The CDR3 DNA follows: TGTGCCATCAGTTTCCACGGGTCGAACACTGAAGCTTTCTTT.

This clonotype occurred once. The missing conserved phenylalanine or tryptophan at the end of this CDR3 makes a read error likely. No DNA is shown, since the ends of the CDR3 on it are uncertain; the CDR3 is the one TCRdb lists. The genes are TRBV7-6 and TRBJ2-5; the D call TRBD2 from the table was never checked on the DNA. Germline CDR1 and CDR2: SGHVS and FNYEAQ. A total of 15 residues make up the CDR3, ends included. The CDR3 reads CASSLGLAGTYDHDV.

This clonotype is medium-sized (0.01 to 0.1%) within its sample. V is TRBV6-1 and J is TRBJ2-1; 7 nucleotides align to TRBD1. CDR3 length equals 16 residues. Trimming took 5 bases from V and 4 from J; bases not matched to a gene: 11. Germline V gene sequence: CDR1 MNHNS, CDR2 SASEGT. CDR3 bases: TGTGCCAGCAGTTATTACAGGGGCGGTGGGTACAATGAGCAGTTCTTC. Amino acid sequence: CASSYYRGGGYNEQFF.

The V gene is TRBV11-2, the J gene TRBJ2-1; the D gene is possibly TRBD2 (6 bases). The germline CDR1 and CDR2 sequences are SGHAT and FQNNGV. Trimming cost V 5 bases and J 4 bases, with 18 bases left between them. The CDR3 has 16 residues. The CDR3 nucleotides read TGTGCCAGCAGCCCTCTTCTGGGACTCAAATACAATGAGCAGTTCTTC. It yields the protein CASSPLLGLKYNEQFF. Drawing the rest from reference TRBV11-2 and TRBJ2-1, the complete variable domain is EAGVAQSPRYKIIEKRQSVAFWCNPISGHATLYWYQQILGQGPKLLIQFQNNGVVDDSQLPKDRFSAERLKGVDSTLKIQPAKLEDSAVYLCASSPLLGLKYNEQFFGPGTRLTVL.

Worth noting for this clonotype: With a much larger clone just one base away, this may be a read error. The chain links TRBV6-2 or TRBV6-3 to TRBJ2-7; D assignment may be TRBD1 or TRBD2 (5 bases each). The CDR3 totals 14 residues. Germline V gene lookup returns CDR1 MNHEY and CDR2 SVGEGT. CDR3: CASSEGIEGNEQDF. The CDR3 nucleotides read TGTGCCAGCAGTGAGGGGATTGAGGGTAACGAGCAGGACTTC.

This chain joins TRBV28 and TRBJ2-1; no reliable D call. The CDR3 spans 17 residues. V shed 7 bases and J shed 0 bases, with 19 bases lying between them. CDR1 is MDHEN and CDR2 is SYDVKM in the germline V gene. CDR3 bases: TGTGCCAGCACCATTAGAACCATGACGGACTCCTACAATGAGCAGTTCTTC. It is translated as CASTIRTMTDSYNEQFF.

This clonotype was found many times. The rearrangement joins TRBV6-1 to TRBJ2-6; no definite D call. CDR3 length equals 16 residues. Trimming left V 2 bases short and J 0 bases short, with 8 bases between. The germline CDR1 and CDR2 sequences are MNHNS and SASEGT. This chain's CDR3 is CASSESRASGANVLTF. The CDR3, as DNA: TGTGCCAGCAGTGAATCAAGGGCCTCTGGGGCCAACGTCCTGACTTTC.